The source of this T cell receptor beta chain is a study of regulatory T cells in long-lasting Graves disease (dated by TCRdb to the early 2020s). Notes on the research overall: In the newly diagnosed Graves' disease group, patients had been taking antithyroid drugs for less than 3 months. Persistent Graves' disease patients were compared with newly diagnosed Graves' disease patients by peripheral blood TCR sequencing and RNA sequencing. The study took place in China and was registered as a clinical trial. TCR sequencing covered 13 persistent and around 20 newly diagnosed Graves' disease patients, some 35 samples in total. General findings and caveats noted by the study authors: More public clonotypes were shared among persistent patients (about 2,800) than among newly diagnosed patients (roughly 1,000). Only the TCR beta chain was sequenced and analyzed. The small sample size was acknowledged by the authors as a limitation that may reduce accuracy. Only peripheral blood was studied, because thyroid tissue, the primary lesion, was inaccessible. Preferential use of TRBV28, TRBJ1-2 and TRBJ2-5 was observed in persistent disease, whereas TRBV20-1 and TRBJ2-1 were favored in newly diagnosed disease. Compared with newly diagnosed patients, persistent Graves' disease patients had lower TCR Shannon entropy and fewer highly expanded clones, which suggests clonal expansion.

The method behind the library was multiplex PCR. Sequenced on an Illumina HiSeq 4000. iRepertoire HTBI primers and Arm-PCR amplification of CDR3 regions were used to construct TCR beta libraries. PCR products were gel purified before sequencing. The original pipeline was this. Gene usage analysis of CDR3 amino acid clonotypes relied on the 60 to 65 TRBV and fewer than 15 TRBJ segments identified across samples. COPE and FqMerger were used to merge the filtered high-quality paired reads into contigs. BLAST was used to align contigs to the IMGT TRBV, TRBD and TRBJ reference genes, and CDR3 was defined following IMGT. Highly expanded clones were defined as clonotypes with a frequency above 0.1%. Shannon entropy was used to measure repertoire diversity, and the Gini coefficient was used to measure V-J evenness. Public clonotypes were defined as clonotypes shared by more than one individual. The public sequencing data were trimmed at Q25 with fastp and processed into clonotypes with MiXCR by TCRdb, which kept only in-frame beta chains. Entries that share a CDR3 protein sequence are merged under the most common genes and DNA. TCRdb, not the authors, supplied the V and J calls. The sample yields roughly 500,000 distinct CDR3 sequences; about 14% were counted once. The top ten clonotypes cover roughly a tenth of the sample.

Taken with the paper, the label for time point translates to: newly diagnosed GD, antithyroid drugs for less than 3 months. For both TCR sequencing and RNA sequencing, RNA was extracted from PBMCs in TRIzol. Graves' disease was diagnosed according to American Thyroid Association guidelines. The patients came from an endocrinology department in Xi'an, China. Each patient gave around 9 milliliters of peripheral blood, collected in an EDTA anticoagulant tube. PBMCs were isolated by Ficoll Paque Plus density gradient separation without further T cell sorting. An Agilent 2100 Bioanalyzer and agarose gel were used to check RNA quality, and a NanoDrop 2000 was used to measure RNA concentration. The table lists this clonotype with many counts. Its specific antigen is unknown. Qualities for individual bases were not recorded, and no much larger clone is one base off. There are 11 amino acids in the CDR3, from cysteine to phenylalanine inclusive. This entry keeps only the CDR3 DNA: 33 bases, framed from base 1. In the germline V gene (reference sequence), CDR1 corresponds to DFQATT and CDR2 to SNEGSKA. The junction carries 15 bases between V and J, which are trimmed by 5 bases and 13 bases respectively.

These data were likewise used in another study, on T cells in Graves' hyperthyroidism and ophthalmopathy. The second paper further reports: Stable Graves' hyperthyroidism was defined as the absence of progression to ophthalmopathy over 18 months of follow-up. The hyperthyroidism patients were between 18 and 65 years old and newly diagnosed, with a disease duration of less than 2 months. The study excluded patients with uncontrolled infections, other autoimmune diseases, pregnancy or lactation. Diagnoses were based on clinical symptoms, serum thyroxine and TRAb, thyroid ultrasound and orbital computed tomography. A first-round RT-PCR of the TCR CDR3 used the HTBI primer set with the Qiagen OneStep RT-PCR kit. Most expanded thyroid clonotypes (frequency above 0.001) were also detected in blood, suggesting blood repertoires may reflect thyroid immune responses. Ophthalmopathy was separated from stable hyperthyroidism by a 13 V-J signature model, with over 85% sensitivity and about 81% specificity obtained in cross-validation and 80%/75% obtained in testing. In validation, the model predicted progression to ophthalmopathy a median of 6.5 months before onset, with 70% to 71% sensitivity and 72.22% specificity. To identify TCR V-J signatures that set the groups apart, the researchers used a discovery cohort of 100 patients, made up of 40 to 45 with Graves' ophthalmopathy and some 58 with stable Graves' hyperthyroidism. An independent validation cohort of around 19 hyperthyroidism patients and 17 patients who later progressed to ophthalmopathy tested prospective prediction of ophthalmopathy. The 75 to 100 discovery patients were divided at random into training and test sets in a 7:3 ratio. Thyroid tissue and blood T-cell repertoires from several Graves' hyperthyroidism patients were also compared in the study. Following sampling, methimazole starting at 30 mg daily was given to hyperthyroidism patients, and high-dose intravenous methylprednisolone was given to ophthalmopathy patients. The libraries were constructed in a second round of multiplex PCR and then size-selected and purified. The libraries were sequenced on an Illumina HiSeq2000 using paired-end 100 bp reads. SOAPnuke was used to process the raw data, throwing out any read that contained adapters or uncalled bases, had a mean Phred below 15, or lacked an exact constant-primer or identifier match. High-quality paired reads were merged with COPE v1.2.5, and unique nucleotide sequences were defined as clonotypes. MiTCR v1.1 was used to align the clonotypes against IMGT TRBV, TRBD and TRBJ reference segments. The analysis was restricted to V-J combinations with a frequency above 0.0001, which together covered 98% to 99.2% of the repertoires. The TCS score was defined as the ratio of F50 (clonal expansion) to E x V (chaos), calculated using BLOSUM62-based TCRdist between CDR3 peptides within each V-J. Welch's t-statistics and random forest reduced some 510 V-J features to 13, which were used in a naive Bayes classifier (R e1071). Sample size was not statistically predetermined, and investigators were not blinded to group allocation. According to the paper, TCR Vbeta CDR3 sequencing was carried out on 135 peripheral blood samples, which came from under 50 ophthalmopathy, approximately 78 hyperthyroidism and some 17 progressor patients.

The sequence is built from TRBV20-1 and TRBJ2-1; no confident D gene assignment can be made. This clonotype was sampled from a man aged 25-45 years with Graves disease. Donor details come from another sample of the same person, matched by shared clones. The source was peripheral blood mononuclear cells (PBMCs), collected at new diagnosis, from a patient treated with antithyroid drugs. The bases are TGCAGTGCTCCCCTCGGACCCACTCAGTTCTTC. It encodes CSAPLGPTQFF.